This TCR beta chain was profiled in a study of brain T cells in children with intractable seizures. Study results and caveats: Pre- and post-surgery blood differed in depth, so pre-surgery absences may be undersampling. Patients' HCMV serostatus was unknown; virus specificity rests on CDR3 similarity alone.

TCRdb keeps only in-frame clones here, not all; method: immunoSEQ multiplex PCR. The repertoire holds about 350,000 clones, with over 90% as singletons. As to time point: blood from clinic visit 5 months post-surgery; TSC patient then seizure free. The sequenced cases were selected for having the highest brain T cell transcript signatures. Pre-surgery treatment included at least one anti-epileptic drug. The V segment lost 5 bases and the J segment 2 bases; nucleotides outside the gene matches: 9. CDR1 and CDR2 from the germline V gene are LGHNT and FRNRAP. The CDR3 is made up of 16 amino acids. A note on this clone: Antigen unknown.

J is TRBJ1-1 and V is TRBV12-5; 9 bases are shared with TRBD1. The TCR was taken from a boy under two years old with tuberous sclerosis and intractable seizures. Sequencing used peripheral blood, obtained about 5 months after surgery. CDR3 residues: CASGPGTGPLNTEAFF. For the CDR3, the DNA is TGTGCTAGTGGTCCCGGGACAGGGCCCTTAAACACTGAAGCTTTCTTT.